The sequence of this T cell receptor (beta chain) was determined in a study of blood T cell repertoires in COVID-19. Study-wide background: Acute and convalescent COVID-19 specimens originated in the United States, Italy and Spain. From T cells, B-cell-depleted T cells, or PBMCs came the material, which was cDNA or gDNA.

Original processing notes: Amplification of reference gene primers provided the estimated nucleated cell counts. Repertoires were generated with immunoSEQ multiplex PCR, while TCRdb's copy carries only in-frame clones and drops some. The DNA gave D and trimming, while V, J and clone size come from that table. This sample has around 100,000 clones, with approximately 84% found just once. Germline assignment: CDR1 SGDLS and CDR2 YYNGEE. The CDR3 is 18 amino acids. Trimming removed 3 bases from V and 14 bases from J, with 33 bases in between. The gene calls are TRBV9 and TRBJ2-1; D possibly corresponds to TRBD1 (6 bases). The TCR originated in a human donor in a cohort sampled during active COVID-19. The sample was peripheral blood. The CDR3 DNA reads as TGTGCCAGCAGCGAAGGTCCCGATTCTCTGACCGGGACACGACAAAAGTTCTTC. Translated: CASSEGPDSLTGTRQKFF.